These 27 T cell receptor beta chains were all obtained from the same sample, sequenced in a study of T cells in Graves' hyperthyroidism and ophthalmopathy. Using RNA transcripts as the source, TCR beta CDR3 regions were amplified. The HTBI primer set drove a first-round RT-PCR of the TCR CDR3. One entry per CDR3 protein results from TCRdb running MiXCR on the multiplex PCR reads. The sample carries around 490,000 distinct CDR3 sequences, less than 20% recorded once. Sequenced input: blood. These receptors were taken from a middle-aged man with Graves' ophthalmopathy.

This clonotype was seen repeatedly, ten times or more. The genes are TRBV20-1 and TRBJ2-7; no clear D. Trimming removed 1 base at V and 4 bases at J, with 14 bases between. CDR3 length: 14 amino acids. The germline gives CDR1 DFQATT, CDR2 SNEGSKA (reference sequence). The CDR3 nucleotides read TGCAGTGCTAGAGGGCTAGTGGATCGTTACGAGCAGTACTTC. Its protein is CSARGLVDRYEQYF.

CDR3 sequence (DNA): TGTGCCAGTAGTATAAGGCGGTCAGAAGCTTTCTTT. Translated, it gives CASSIRRSEAFF. The chain uses TRBV19 and TRBJ1-1; D gene uncertain. CDR1 is LNHDA and CDR2 is SQIVND in the germline V gene (reference sequence). The CDR3 runs 12 residues. V lost 2 bases to trimming and J lost 8 bases, with 9 bases between them.

A single count supports this clonotype. Being one base from a much bigger clone, this may be a read error. V and J are TRBV5-1 and TRBJ2-1, with TRBD2 matching over 13 bases. The tail of the sequence fits TRBJ2-7 better, so the J call may be wrong. CDR1 and CDR2 from the germline V gene are SGHRS and YFSETQ. The CDR3 covers 15 residues. In DNA, the CDR3 is TGCGCCAGCAGCCGGGGACTAGCGGGGACCAATGAGCAGTACTTC. Translated, it gives CASSRGLAGTNEQYF.

The gene calls are TRBV7-2 and TRBJ1-2, with D uncertain. Per the germline V gene, CDR1 is SGHTA and CDR2 is FQGNSA. This CDR3 comprises 12 residues. Deletions cut 3 bases from V and 7 bases from J, with 9 bases between. In nucleotides, the CDR3 is TGTGCCAGCAGCTTCCCGGGAGTTGGCTACACCTTC. It is translated as CASSFPGVGYTF.

The rearrangement uses TRBV20-1 and TRBJ2-5; D is possibly TRBD2 (7 bases). The CDR3 is 13 residues long. V dropped 6 bases and J dropped 2 bases, with 13 bases sitting between them. Germline CDR1 and CDR2: DFQATT and SNEGSKA (reference sequence). The CDR3 sequence: CSAGGRGQETQYF. CDR3 sequence (DNA): TGCAGTGCCGGGGGGAGGGGGCAAGAGACCCAGTACTTC.

Only a few counts were recorded for this clonotype. V usage is TRBV9 and J usage is TRBJ2-5; the D call may be TRBD1 or TRBD2 (5 bases each). V shed 3 bases and J shed 1 base, with 22 bases lying between them. Germline lookup yields CDR1 SGDLS and CDR2 YYNGEE. There are 18 residues in the CDR3. The CDR3 sequence is CASSDPSTGQVGQETQYF. The CDR3 DNA reads as TGTGCCAGCAGCGACCCGTCAACGGGGCAGGTGGGCCAAGAGACCCAGTACTTC.

The table lists this clonotype with a few counts. The gene calls are TRBV7-9 and TRBJ2-3; TRBD2 matches at 7 bases. The CDR3 extends over 16 amino acids. V gave up 1 base and J gave up 3 bases; unmatched junction bases: 7. The germline V gene has CDR1 SEHNR and CDR2 FQNEAQ (reference sequence). CDR3 coding DNA: TGTGCCAGCAGCTTAGACGGGAGGACGAGGACAGATACGCAGTATTTT. This translates into CASSLDGRTRTDTQYF.

This clonotype was picked up many times. The chain joins TRBV3-1 to TRBJ2-1; a weak D match, TRBD2 (5 bases). Germline lookup yields CDR1 LGHDT and CDR2 YNNKEL (reference sequence). The V end lost 1 base, the J end lost 8 bases, and 15 bases lay between the germline ends. The CDR3 consists of 15 residues. The CDR3 DNA follows: TGTGCCAGCAGCCAAGGGGATACCGAGGGCGATGAGCAGTTCTTC. Translation: CASSQGDTEGDEQFF.

This clonotype has a count of ten or more. The chain couples TRBV28 to TRBJ2-7; 8 bases fit TRBD1. J was trimmed by 5 bases and V by 6 bases; bases with no gene match: 24. The CDR3 covers 19 residues. Germline values: CDR1 MDHEN, CDR2 SYDVKM. CDR3 sequence (DNA): TGTGCCAGCAGCATTTTGGGACAGGCAGGGAGCAGTTCCACTCACGAGCAGTACTTC. Translation gives CASSILGQAGSSSTHEQYF.

This clonotype was detected only a few times. V usage is TRBV6-2 or TRBV6-3 and J usage is TRBJ2-3; 12 bases agree with TRBD2. CDR3 length: 17 amino acids. In germline, CDR1 is MNHEY, CDR2 SVGEGT. Trimming at V came to 5 bases and at J to 5 bases, leaving 11 bases not matched to a gene. DNA of the CDR3: TGTGCCAGCAGTACCCGTCGACTAGCGGGAGCAAGAGATACGCAGTATTTT. Amino acids: CASSTRRLAGARDTQYF.

In this sample, this clonotype turned up a few times. The J gene is TRBJ1-4, the V gene TRBV7-9; D remains ambiguous. The CDR3 runs to 13 residues. Germline CDR1 reads SEHNR; CDR2 reads FQNEAQ (reference sequence). Trimming cost V 5 bases and J 4 bases, with 8 bases left between them. The DNA of the CDR3 is TGTGCCAGCAGCCCCAGGATTAATGAAAAACTGTTTTTT. It encodes CASSPRINEKLFF.

This chain connects TRBV14 to TRBJ1-2; D is unresolved. CDR3 length equals 15 residues. V was shortened by 2 bases and J by 4 bases, with 14 bases between the two germline ends. Germline V gives CDR1 SGHDN, CDR2 FVKESK. Here the CDR3 reads CASSQSVQAPYGYTF. CDR3 sequence (DNA): TGTGCCAGCAGCCAAAGTGTCCAGGCGCCCTATGGCTACACCTTC.

This clonotype was seen just once. The chain joins TRBV20-1 to TRBJ2-6; D call uncertain. Trimming pared 1 base from V and 0 bases from J, leaving 10 bases between. The CDR3 totals 16 residues. The germline CDR1 and CDR2 sequences are DFQATT and SNEGSKA (reference sequence). The CDR3 loop is CSARVSDDSGANVLTF. The DNA of the CDR3 is TGCAGTGCTAGAGTTAGTGATGACTCTGGGGCCAACGTCCTGACTTTC.

The J gene is TRBJ1-2, the V gene TRBV7-9; 7 positions agree with TRBD1. Per the germline V gene, CDR1 is SEHNR and CDR2 is FQNEAQ (reference sequence). The V and J ends lost 3 bases and 4 bases, in that order; junction bases with no gene match: 14. The CDR3 spans 17 residues. The CDR3 reads CASSFSNRGGIPYGYTF. In DNA form, the CDR3 reads TGTGCCAGCAGCTTCTCCAACAGGGGTGGAATTCCCTATGGCTACACCTTC.

On this clonotype: An end of the junction differs from the germline gene, which may be a read error. V is TRBV28 and J is TRBJ1-3; D not certain. Germline CDR1 is MDHEN and CDR2 is SYDVKM. The CDR3 extends over 15 amino acids. The CDR3 spells CASSVWTSTQDTIYF. CDR3 in DNA: TGTGCCAGCAGTGTATGGACGTCCACCCAAGACACCATATATTTT.

The CDR3: CATSQGYGEQFF. In nucleotides, the CDR3 is TGTGCCACCTCTCAGGGGTACGGTGAGCAGTTCTTC. This sequence joins TRBV24-1 and TRBJ2-1; D might be TRBD1 (6 bases). CDR3 length equals 12 residues. The ends were cut back, 9 bases at V and 9 bases at J, with 14 bases in the middle. Germline CDR1 reads KGHDR; CDR2 reads SFDVKD.

This chain connects TRBV11-1 to TRBJ2-5; D is possibly TRBD2 (5 bases). Trimming pared 5 bases from V and 4 bases from J, leaving 17 bases between. The length of the CDR3 is 15 residues. Germline V CDR1 and CDR2: SGHAT, FQDESV (reference sequence). CDR3 DNA: TGTGCCAGCAGCGCTACTCGGACTCCCCTAGAGACCCAGTACTTC. The encoded protein is CASSATRTPLETQYF.

The chain combines TRBV7-2 with TRBJ2-1; 9 positions match TRBD2. CDR1 and CDR2 from the germline V gene are SGHTA and FQGNSA. CDR3 length equals 22 residues. The ends lost 6 bases at V and 0 bases at J; junction bases unmatched: 24. In DNA form, the CDR3 reads TGTGCCAGCAGGGGGCTAGCGGGATCGGGGGAGGGGACAAAGAGCTCCTACAATGAGCAGTTCTTC. Encoded protein: CASRGLAGSGEGTKSSYNEQFF.

The chain's CDR3 is CASSDMEARGSYNEQYF. The DNA of the CDR3 is TGTGCCAGCAGCGACATGGAGGCGAGGGGGAGCTACAATGAGCAGTACTTC. The genes are TRBV6-2 or TRBV6-3 and TRBJ2-1; D might be TRBD1 (6 bases). The DNA end is a closer match to TRBJ2-7, so the J assignment may be wrong. Germline lookup yields CDR1 MNHEY and CDR2 SVGEGT. The CDR3 runs 17 residues.

This chain uses TRBV15 with TRBJ1-2; D gene uncertain. Germline V gene sequence: CDR1 LNHNV, CDR2 YYDKDF (reference sequence). V was pared by 1 base and J by 5 bases, with 2 bases between. The CDR3 contains 11 residues. The CDR3 DNA is TGTGCCACCAGCAGAGGGTATGGCTACACCTTC. Protein sequence: CATSRGYGYTF.

The genes are TRBV7-9 and TRBJ2-7; tentatively, D is TRBD2 (5 bases). The CDR3 is 13 amino acids. V gave up 6 bases and J gave up 0 bases, with 9 bases separating them. The germline CDR1 and CDR2 sequences are SEHNR and FQNEAQ (reference sequence). The CDR3 coding sequence is TGTGCCAGCAGACTCGGGGACTCCTACGAGCAGTACTTC. This translates into CASRLGDSYEQYF.

This clonotype has ten or more counts. The chain links TRBV3-1 to TRBJ2-1, with D unresolved. Germline CDR1 reads LGHDT; CDR2 reads YNNKEL (reference sequence). The CDR3 totals 14 residues. The V end was cut by 2 bases, the J end by 5 bases, with 10 bases between. CDR3 nucleotide sequence: TGTGCCAGCAGCCAAACTCCCCAGAACAATGAGCAGTTCTTC. Encoded protein: CASSQTPQNNEQFF.

This chain connects TRBV19 to TRBJ1-1, with 11 positions matching TRBD1. Germline V lookup: CDR1 LNHDA, CDR2 SQIVND (reference sequence). J was trimmed by 10 bases and V by 3 bases; bases with no gene match: 13. CDR3 length: 16 amino acids. This CDR3 is CASSMTLGTGGKVAFF. The DNA for the CDR3 is TGTGCCAGTAGTATGACGTTGGGGACAGGGGGAAAGGTAGCTTTCTTT.

Note on this clonotype: A much more abundant neighbour one base away suggests this may be a read error. As DNA, the CDR3 is TGTGCCAGCAGCTTAGAAGGGGGAATTTCCCACGAGCAGTACTTC. Protein sequence: CASSLEGGISHEQYF. The chain links TRBV11-2 to TRBJ2-7; tentatively, D is TRBD1 (6 bases). Looked up from germline, CDR1 is SGHAT and CDR2 is FQNNGV. V lost 0 bases, J lost 5 bases, and 14 bases lay in between. The CDR3 length is 15 residues.

This clonotype has only a few counts. V and J are TRBV28 and TRBJ2-4; 10 bases fit TRBD1. The CDR3 has 14 residues. Trimming cost V 5 bases and J 8 bases; bases outside gene matches: 6. The germline V gene has CDR1 MDHEN and CDR2 SYDVKM. The CDR3 nucleotides are TGTGCCAGCAGTGCAACCGGGACAGGGGACATTCAGTACTTC. Its protein is CASSATGTGDIQYF.

This chain connects TRBV7-2 to TRBJ2-3; 8 nucleotides line up with TRBD2. This CDR3 contains 15 residues. Germline values: CDR1 SGHTA, CDR2 FQGNSA. Unmatched junction bases numbered 7, after V lost 1 base and J lost 7 bases. CDR3 loop: CASSLDAGGLNTQYF. The CDR3 DNA reads as TGTGCCAGCAGCTTAGATGCGGGGGGCCTTAATACGCAGTATTTT.

In its sample, this clonotype was seen a few times. In nucleotides, the CDR3 is TGTGCCAGCAGCTTAATGGGGGGGGTCCATAGAGGCTACACCTTC. This encodes CASSLMGGVHRGYTF. J is TRBJ1-2 and V is TRBV7-2, with D possibly TRBD1 on 5 matching bases. This CDR3 has 15 amino acids. The V gene's germline CDR1 is SGHTA and CDR2 FQGNSA. Trimming left V 2 bases short and J 8 bases short, with 18 bases between.